A selection of T cell receptor beta chains follows, all from one sample in a study of blood T cells in healthy people across ages. Using its own MiXCR run on the 5' RACE reads, TCRdb lists one record per CDR3 protein. The table lists approximately 830,000 distinct CDR3 sequences, 55% to 65% of them singletons. The sequencing input was blood. The receptors here all came from a man aged 25 to 40 in good health. Both conserved end residues are part of each CDR3. Fields, in order: V gene, D gene, J gene, clone size, CDR3 DNA, CDR3 protein. D genes are given only for firm matches. Clone size is shown for a subset of rows, as once, few, many or a class of expanded clone.

TRBV20-1	TRBD2	TRBJ2-1	NA	TGCAGTGCTAGGATCCTAGCGGGGGGCAATGAGCAGTTCTTC	CSARILAGGNEQFF
TRBV20-1	TRBD1	TRBJ2-5	NA	TGCAGTGCTTGGGACAGGGAGAACACGGAGACCCAGTACTTC	CSAWDRENTETQYF
TRBV20-1	NA	TRBJ2-1	NA	TGCAGTGCTAGATTGGTGGGGCCTCTAGATGAGCAGTTCTTC	CSARLVGPLDEQFF
TRBV29-1	NA	TRBJ2-6	NA	TGCAGCGTCCAATTCCGGGACTCTGGGGCCAACGTCCTGACTTTC	CSVQFRDSGANVLTF
TRBV29-1	NA	TRBJ2-7	NA	TGCAGCGTCGCTCAGGGTTTGAGTTACGAGCAGTACTTC	CSVAQGLSYEQYF
TRBV6-4	NA	TRBJ2-5	NA	TGTGCCAGCAGTGAAATTTCCCGGGACCGCGTCTGTGGGACCCAGTACTTC	CASSEISRDRVCGTQYF
TRBV7-6	NA	TRBJ1-5	NA	TGTGCCAGCAGCTATAACCCCGCGGGCGGGCAGCCCCAGCATTTT	CASSYNPAGGQPQHF
TRBV2	NA	TRBJ2-7	NA	TGTGCCAGCAGTGGAGGGGACTCCAGCTCCTACGAGCAGTACTTC	CASSGGDSSSYEQYF
TRBV4-3	NA	TRBJ2-1	NA	TGCGCCAGCGGGCGAGCAGGGGACTACAATGAGCAGTTCTTC	CASGRAGDYNEQFF
TRBV18	NA	TRBJ2-1	NA	TGTGCCAGCTCAACACCGGGAGCCGAGCAGTTCTTC	CASSTPGAEQFF
TRBV10-3	NA	TRBJ2-2	NA	TGTGCCATCAGTGCTGGCACCGGGGAGCTGTTTTTT	CAISAGTGELFF
TRBV5-1	NA	TRBJ2-7	few	TGCGCCAGCAGCTTGGACAGTTGGGACGAGCAGTACTTC	CASSLDSWDEQYF
TRBV6-2/TRBV6-3	NA	TRBJ1-5	NA	TGTGCCAGCGGGGCGTCAGATAGCAATCAGCCCCAGCATTTT	CASGASDSNQPQHF
TRBV7-9	NA	TRBJ1-5	many	TGTGCCAGCAGCCCCAAGCAGGGAAATAGCAATCAGCCCCAGCATTTT	CASSPKQGNSNQPQHF
TRBV3-1	NA	TRBJ2-5	NA	TGTGCCAGCAGCCAACTCAGGGGTTCCTACAATGAGCAGTACTTC	CASSQLRGSYNEQYF
TRBV11-1	TRBD2	TRBJ2-3	once	TGTGCCAGCAGCTCCATCCTGACTAGCGGGCGCACAGATACGCAGTATTTT	CASSSILTSGRTDTQYF
TRBV7-2	TRBD1	TRBJ1-2	few	TGTGCCAGCAGCTTTCGGGACAGCCTCTTCTATGGCTACACCTTC	CASSFRDSLFYGYTF
TRBV15	NA	TRBJ2-3	NA	TGTGCCACCAGCAGAGATGGGACGGGGGCAGAATTAGATACGCAGTATTTT	CATSRDGTGAELDTQYF
TRBV7-2	NA	TRBJ2-6	NA	TGTGCCAGCAGCCCTTGGACTTTC	CASSPWTF
TRBV14	NA	TRBJ2-1	NA	TGTGCCAGCAGCCAAGATTTCGGGACCTACAATGAGCAGTTCTTC	CASSQDFGTYNEQFF
TRBV7-2	NA	TRBJ2-7	NA	TGTGCCAGCAGCTCAGAGGCGGGTACCTCCTACGAGCAGTACTTC	CASSSEAGTSYEQYF
TRBV12-3/TRBV12-4	NA	TRBJ2-1	NA	TGTGCCAGCAGTCTATCGGCGGCGGGGGCTTACAATGAGCAGTTCTTC	CASSLSAAGAYNEQFF
TRBV11-2	TRBD1	TRBJ2-1	NA	TGTGCCAGCAGCCCCTCCGGGACAGCCTCCTACAATGAGCAGTTCTTC	CASSPSGTASYNEQFF
TRBV6-2/TRBV6-3	TRBD1	TRBJ2-5	NA	TGTGCCAGCAGGGAGACAGGGGAACGGAAGACCCAGTACTTC	CASRETGERKTQYF
TRBV20-1	TRBD2	TRBJ2-7	NA	TGCAGTGCTTCCTCCGGGGCTAGCGGGGTGTTCTCCTACGAGCAGTACTTC	CSASSGASGVFSYEQYF
TRBV6-2/TRBV6-3	TRBD2	TRBJ2-4	NA	TGTGCCAGCAGTCGGGGGGTGGAGACCAAAAACATTCAGTACTTC	CASSRGVETKNIQYF
TRBV4-1	NA	TRBJ2-5	NA	TGCGCCAGCAGCCAAGGTGCGGTCCAAGAGACCCAGTACTTC	CASSQGAVQETQYF